The 21 T cell receptor beta chains below come from one sample, sequenced in a study of monozygotic twins with cystic fibrosis. TCRdb keeps only in-frame clones here, not all; method: immunoSEQ multiplex PCR. The sample contains 30,000 to 35,000 clones, just over 95% of which appear only once. The sequenced sample consisted of blood. The receptors were gathered from a girl aged 2-10 years with cystic fibrosis.

The chain is built from TRBV27 and TRBJ1-5; D is undetermined. The CDR3 contains 14 residues. V was trimmed by 3 bases and J by 3 bases, leaving 9 bases between them. The germline V gene encodes CDR1 MNHEY and CDR2 SMNVEV (reference sequence). The CDR3: CASSLSIFNQPQHF. Written as DNA, the CDR3 is TGTGCCAGCAGTTTGTCGATATTCAATCAGCCCCAGCATTTT.

The chain employs TRBV2 and TRBJ1-2; D is unclear. The CDR3 has 11 residues. Germline V gene sequence: CDR1 SNHLY, CDR2 FYNNEI. V dropped 10 bases and J dropped 8 bases, with 14 bases sitting between them. Written as DNA, the CDR3 is TGTGCCACCCTAACGGAGGGCGGCTACACCTTC. This gives the protein CATLTEGGYTF.

The rearrangement uses TRBV30 and TRBJ2-4, with 9 positions matching TRBD2. Per germline, CDR1 GTSNPN and CDR2 SVGIG (reference sequence). CDR3 length equals 17 residues. After removal of 1 base from V and 3 bases from J, the junction contained 10 bases not matched to a gene. For the CDR3, the DNA is TGTGCCTGGAGTGAGCCGGGACTAGCTTTGGGCAAAAACATTCAGTACTTC. This encodes CAWSEPGLALGKNIQYF.

J is TRBJ1-2 and V is TRBV28; possibly TRBD1 for D (5 bases). CDR1 MDHEN and CDR2 SYDVKM come from the germline V gene. This CDR3 region has 15 residues. Trimming took 8 bases from V and 2 from J, leaving 18 bases between them. The CDR3 spells CASGTTAGRNYGYTF. Written as DNA, the CDR3 is TGTGCCAGCGGCACAACCGCAGGGAGAAACTATGGCTACACCTTC.

The CDR3 loop is CASSEAQATEAFF. The CDR3 nucleotides read TGTGCCAGCAGTGAAGCCCAGGCCACTGAAGCTTTCTTT. J is TRBJ1-1 and V is TRBV6-1; D is undetermined. CDR1 MNHNS and CDR2 SASEGT come from the germline V gene. The CDR3 totals 13 residues. V lost 0 bases and J 4 bases, leaving 6 bases between the germline ends.

V and J are TRBV7-8 and TRBJ1-1, with 9 bases lining up with TRBD1. With 4 bases clipped from V and 5 bases from J, the junction kept 5 bases outside the gene matches. CDR3 length: 14 amino acids. Germline assignment: CDR1 SGHVS and CDR2 FQNEAQ. The chain's CDR3 is CASSWDRAATEAFF. For the CDR3, the DNA is TGTGCCAGCAGCTGGGACAGGGCGGCGACTGAAGCTTTCTTT.

This rearrangement joins TRBV29-1 to TRBJ2-7, with unresolved D. The CDR3 runs 15 residues. The ends were cut back, 4 bases at V and 0 bases at J, with 16 bases in the middle. Germline V gene sequence: CDR1 SQVTM, CDR2 ANQGSEA. The CDR3 sequence: CSVVDGSRSSYEQYF. The CDR3 bases are TGCAGCGTTGTGGACGGTTCGAGAAGCTCCTACGAGCAGTACTTC.

The rearrangement joins TRBV18 to TRBJ1-5, with D possibly matching TRBD1 (5 bases). Germline loops: CDR1 KGHSH, CDR2 LQKENI. Trimming took off 3 bases at V and 3 bases at J, with 12 bases between the two ends. The CDR3 totals 15 residues. The CDR3 region has the DNA TGTGCCAGCTCACCGGCAGGGTATTTCAATCAGCCCCAGCATTTT. Its translation: CASSPAGYFNQPQHF.

V usage is TRBV29-1 and J usage is TRBJ1-1; no reliable D call. V shed 3 bases and J shed 4 bases, with 12 bases lying between them. This CDR3 region has 13 residues. CDR1 and CDR2 (germline): SQVTM, ANQGSEA. This CDR3 reads CSVDGWGGTEAFF. CDR3 nucleotide sequence: TGCAGCGTTGATGGGTGGGGAGGCACTGAAGCTTTCTTT.

V usage is TRBV18 and J usage is TRBJ1-1; D might be TRBD1 (6 bases). Germline V gene data show CDR1 as KGHSH and CDR2 as LQKENI. V was shortened by 3 bases and J by 1 base, with 15 bases between the two germline ends. The length of the CDR3 is 16 residues. This CDR3 reads CASSPYSAGANTEAFF. CDR3 nucleotides: TGTGCCAGCTCACCTTACTCGGCAGGGGCGAACACTGAAGCTTTCTTT.

The rearrangement joins TRBV2 to TRBJ1-2, with 9 bases aligning to TRBD1. Germline assignment: CDR1 SNHLY and CDR2 FYNNEI. CDR3 length: 14 amino acids. The trim removed 5 bases at V and 3 bases at J, leaving 4 bases unmatched. The CDR3 sequence is CASSTDRGDYGYTF. The DNA of the CDR3 is TGTGCCAGCAGTACGGACAGGGGAGACTATGGCTACACCTTC.

The chain employs TRBV15 and TRBJ1-1; weak D call: TRBD1 (5 bases). The CDR3 runs to 16 residues. The V end was cut by 3 bases, the J end by 2 bases, with 16 bases between. CDR1 and CDR2 (germline): LNHNV, YYDKDF (reference sequence). CDR3 nucleotide sequence: TGTGCCACCAGCAGGGGGGGAGGCGGGGACAACACTGAAGCTTTCTTT. Encoded protein: CATSRGGGGDNTEAFF.

The rearrangement uses TRBV30 and TRBJ1-1, with TRBD1 identical over 8 bases. The CDR3 is 15 amino acids. Germline CDR1 reads GTSNPN; CDR2 reads SVGIG (reference sequence). V lost 1 base, J lost 4 bases, and 8 bases stayed unmatched. The CDR3 DNA follows: TGTGCCTGGAGTGCGTTTTCCAGGGGGCGCACTGAAGCTTTCTTT. Translation gives CAWSAFSRGRTEAFF. Using reference TRBV30 and TRBJ1-1 for the parts outside the CDR3, the full variable domain is SQTIHQWPATLVQPVGSPLSLECTVEGTSNPNLYWYRQAAGRGLQLLFYSVGIGQISSEVPQNLSASRPQDRQFILSSKKLLLSDSGFYLCAWSAFSRGRTEAFFGQGTRLTVV.

The chain links TRBV5-1 to TRBJ2-2; TRBD2 matches at 7 bases. The length of the CDR3 is 17 residues. From germline, CDR1 is SGHRS and CDR2 YFSETQ. V was pared by 4 bases and J by 5 bases, with 14 bases of the junction left unmatched. CDR3 region: CASSQVTSASLTGELFF. For the CDR3, the DNA is TGCGCCAGCAGCCAAGTTACTAGCGCATCCCTTACCGGGGAGCTGTTTTTT.

This clone came up a few times. This chain links TRBV4-1 with TRBJ2-1; D is unresolved. V lost 1 base, J lost 6 bases, and 4 bases lay in between. This CDR3 region has 12 residues. CDR1 is MGHRA, CDR2 YSYEKL, per germline. CDR3 amino acids: CASSQGGNEQFF. DNA for the CDR3: TGCGCCAGCAGCCAAGGGGGCAATGAGCAGTTCTTC.

The rearrangement uses TRBV15 and TRBJ1-1; TRBD1 might be the D (6 bases). The CDR3 is made up of 14 amino acids. Trimming removed 8 bases from V and 8 bases from J, with 21 bases in between. Germline CDR1 is LNHNV and CDR2 is YYDKDF (reference sequence). CDR3 DNA: TGTGCCACCTCGAGAAACCTACAGGGTCTAGAAGCTTTCTTT. Amino acid sequence: CATSRNLQGLEAFF.

The CDR3 region has the DNA TGTGCCAGCAGTTACCTAGTCGACAGGGCTGGCTACACCTTC. Its protein product is CASSYLVDRAGYTF. The rearrangement uses TRBV2 and TRBJ1-2; 7 nucleotides match TRBD1. Germline lookup yields CDR1 SNHLY and CDR2 FYNNEI. The J segment lost 7 bases and the V segment lost 5 bases, leaving 10 bases of the junction unmatched. This CDR3 contains 14 residues.

The rearrangement joins TRBV6-6 to TRBJ2-3; 8 positions agree with TRBD1. The germline gives CDR1 MNHNY, CDR2 SVGAGI (reference sequence). Unmatched junction bases numbered 6, after V lost 2 bases and J lost 2 bases. The CDR3 has 16 amino acids. CDR3 sequence: CASSYRRDRYTDTQYF. The DNA for the CDR3 is TGTGCCAGCAGTTACCGTAGGGACAGGTACACAGATACGCAGTATTTT.

The chain employs TRBV9 and TRBJ1-3; D is possibly TRBD1 (5 bases). The CDR3 loop spans 15 amino acids. Trimming pared 0 bases from V and 4 bases from J, leaving 11 bases between. Germline CDR1 reads SGDLS; CDR2 reads YYNGEE. The CDR3 nucleotides read TGTGCCAGCAGCGTAGGGGGACGGGGAGGAAACACCATATATTTT. Amino acid sequence: CASSVGGRGGNTIYF.

The V call is TRBV7-2, the J call TRBJ2-7, with D possibly matching TRBD2 (5 bases). The CDR3 spans 15 residues. Germline V gene sequence: CDR1 SGHTA, CDR2 FQGNSA. V gave up 6 bases and J gave up 0 bases, with 15 bases separating them. The CDR3, as DNA: TGTGCCAGCAGATACGGAGCGGAGAGCTCCTACGAGCAGTACTTC. It codes for CASRYGAESSYEQYF.

This chain uses TRBV19 with TRBJ2-7; D is perhaps TRBD2 (6 bases). The V gene lost 5 bases and the J gene lost 2 bases, with 16 bases spanning the gap. CDR3 length: 15 amino acids. The germline gives CDR1 LNHDA, CDR2 SQIVND (reference sequence). CDR3 sequence: CASSSPGTAAYEQYF. CDR3 DNA sequence: TGTGCCAGTAGTTCTCCCGGGACTGCCGCCTACGAGCAGTACTTC.